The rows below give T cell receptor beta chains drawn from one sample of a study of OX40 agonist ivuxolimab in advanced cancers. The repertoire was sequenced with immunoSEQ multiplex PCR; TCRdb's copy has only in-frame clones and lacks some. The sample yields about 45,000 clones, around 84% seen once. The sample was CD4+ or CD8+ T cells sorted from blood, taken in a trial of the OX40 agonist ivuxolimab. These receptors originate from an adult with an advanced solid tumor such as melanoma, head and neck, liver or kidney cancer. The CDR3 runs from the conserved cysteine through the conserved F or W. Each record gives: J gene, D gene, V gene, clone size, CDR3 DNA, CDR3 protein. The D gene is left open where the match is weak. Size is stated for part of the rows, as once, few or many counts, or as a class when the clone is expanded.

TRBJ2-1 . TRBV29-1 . TGCAGCGTTAACTCCCAACCAAGTGAGGAGCAGTTCTTC CSVNSQPSEEQFF
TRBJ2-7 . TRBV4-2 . TGTGCCAGCAGCCAAGATCTAGCCCGATCCCCCTACGAGCAGTACTTC CASSQDLARSPYEQYF
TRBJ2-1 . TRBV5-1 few TGCGCCAGCAGCCCGGCCGGGACACCTAGAACCAACTACAATGAGCAGTTCTTC CASSPAGTPRTNYNEQFF
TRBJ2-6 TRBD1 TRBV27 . TGTGCCAGCAGTAGAATGACAGGGTCTGAGGCCAACGTCCTGACTTTC CASSRMTGSEANVLTF
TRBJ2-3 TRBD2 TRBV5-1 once TGCGCCAGCAGCTTGGCTTTCGCGGGAGGAACAGATACGCAGTATTTT CASSLAFAGGTDTQYF
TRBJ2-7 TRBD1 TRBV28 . TGTGCCAGCACTTGGACAGGGCGGTACGAGCAGTACTTC CASTWTGRYEQYF
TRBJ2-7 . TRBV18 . TGTGCCAGCTCACCACTTCCGGGGGTGGGCGAGCAGTACTTC CASSPLPGVGEQYF
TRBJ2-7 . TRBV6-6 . TGTGCCAGCAGTAATTTAGCGGGGACAGGGAACGAGCAGTACTTC CASSNLAGTGNEQYF
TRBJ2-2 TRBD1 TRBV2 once TGTGCCAGCAGGGGACAGGGGAGGTCCACCGGGGAGCTGTTTTTT CASRGQGRSTGELFF
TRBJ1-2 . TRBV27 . TGTGCCAGCAGTTTGGGGGGAGCTAACTATGGCTACACCTTC CASSLGGANYGYTF
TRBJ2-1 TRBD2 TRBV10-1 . TGCGCCAGCAGTGGGGGGGGAAATGAGCAGTTCTTC CASSGGGNEQFF
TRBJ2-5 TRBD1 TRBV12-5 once TGTGCTAGTGGTTTGTCCCAGCTTGGGGCAGGGGGCTCGGAGACCCAGTACTTC CASGLSQLGAGGSETQYF
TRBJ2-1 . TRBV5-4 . TGTGCCAGCAGCAAAACCTCCGACAGCTCCTACAATGAGCAGTTCTTC CASSKTSDSSYNEQFF
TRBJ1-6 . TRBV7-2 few TGTGCCAGCAGCTTGGGACGGTATAATTCACCCCTCCACTTT CASSLGRYNSPLHF
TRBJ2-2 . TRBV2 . TGTGCCAGCAGTACCGTCGCAGGGTTGGGGAACACCGGGGAGCTGTTTTTT CASSTVAGLGNTGELFF
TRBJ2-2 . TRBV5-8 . TGTGCCAGCAGCTTGAGGTGGAGGGGATCGAACACCGGGGAGCTGTTTTTT CASSLRWRGSNTGELFF
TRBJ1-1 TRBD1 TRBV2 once TGTGCCAGCAGTGAACGACAGGGGGTCACTGAAGCTTTCTTT CASSERQGVTEAFF
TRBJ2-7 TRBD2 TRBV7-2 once TGTGCCAGCAGCACCCGGACTAGCGGGGGTTCCTACGAGCAGTACTTC CASSTRTSGGSYEQYF
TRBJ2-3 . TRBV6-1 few TGTGCCAGCAGTGGCCGAGGACTCATCACAGATACGCAGTATTTT CASSGRGLITDTQYF
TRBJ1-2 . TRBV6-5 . TGTGCCAGCACCGACGGCCGGGAGGGCAACTATGGCTACACCTTC CASTDGREGNYGYTF
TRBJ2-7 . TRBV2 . TGTGCCAGCAATGCGGAGCAGCCCTACGAGCAGTACTTC CASNAEQPYEQYF
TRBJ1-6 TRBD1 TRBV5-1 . TGCGCCAGCAGCCGAACAGGGGCGAGCTCCTATAATTCACCCCTCCACTTT CASSRTGASSYNSPLHF
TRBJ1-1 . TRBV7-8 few TGTGCCAGCAGTCAAGAGATGGCAGGTAGTACTGAAGCTTTCTTT CASSQEMAGSTEAFF
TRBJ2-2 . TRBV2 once TGTGCCAGCAGTGTTTTTAATCCCGGGGAGCTGTTTTTT CASSVFNPGELFF
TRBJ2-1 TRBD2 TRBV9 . TGTGCCAGCAGCGTAGATGCGGGGGGCAGGGATGAGCAGTTCTTC CASSVDAGGRDEQFF
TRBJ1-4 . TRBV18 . TGTGCCAGCTCACCAGTCGGGGCGAATAATGAAAAACTGTTTTTT CASSPVGANNEKLFF
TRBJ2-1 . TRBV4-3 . TGCGCCAGCAGCCAGGGAACCTACAATGAGCAGTTCTTC CASSQGTYNEQFF
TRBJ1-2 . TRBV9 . TGTGCCAGCAGTCAAGACGGACAACTTTACTATGGCTACACCTTC CASSQDGQLYYGYTF
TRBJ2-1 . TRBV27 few TGTGCCAGCAGTAGCTGGACTGGTAATGAGCAGTTCTTC CASSSWTGNEQFF
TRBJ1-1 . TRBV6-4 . TGTGCCAGCAGTGTGAACAGGGACACTGAAGCTTTCTTT CASSVNRDTEAFF
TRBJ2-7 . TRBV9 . TGTGCCAGCAGCCCACTAGAATCCTACGAGCAGTACTTC CASSPLESYEQYF
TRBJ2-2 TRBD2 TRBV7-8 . TGTGCCAGCAGCTTATCTCCGGGGGGGTCCACCGGGGAGCTGTTTTTT CASSLSPGGSTGELFF
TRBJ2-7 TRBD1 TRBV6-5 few TGTGCCAGCAGAGGGACAGGGGGCGAGCAGTACTTC CASRGTGGEQYF
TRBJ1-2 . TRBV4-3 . TGCGCCAGCAGCCAAGATGAAGGGGTTCAGAGGGGCTACACCTTC CASSQDEGVQRGYTF
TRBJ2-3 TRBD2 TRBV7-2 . TGTGCCAGCAGCTCCCCCAGTCAGGGACTAGGCGGGTGGGATACGCAGTATTTT CASSSPSQGLGGWDTQYF
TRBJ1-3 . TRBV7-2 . TGTGCCAGCAGCTTAGCGGGGGCGCGTGGAAACACCATATATTTT CASSLAGARGNTIYF
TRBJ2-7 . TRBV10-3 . TGTGCCATCTCTACCGACCTGGATCCGCATTACGAGCAGTACTTC CAISTDLDPHYEQYF
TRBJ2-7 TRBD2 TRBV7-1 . TGTGCCAGCAGTACGACGGGAGGGCCATCAAACGAGCAGTACTTC CASSTTGGPSNEQYF
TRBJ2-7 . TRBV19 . TGTGCCAGTAGTATAATACCCCTCGCCTACGAGCAGTACTTC CASSIIPLAYEQYF
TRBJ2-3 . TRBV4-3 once TGCGCCAGCAGCCAAGAATTGCGGGGCACAGATACGCAGTATTTT CASSQELRGTDTQYF
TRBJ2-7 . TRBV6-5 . TGTGCCAGCAGTTTGACAGAATTTTACGGGCAGTACTTC CASSLTEFYGQYF
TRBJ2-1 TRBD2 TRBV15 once TGTGCCGCCGGGGTAGCGGGATCCCCCAGCGAGCAGTTCTTC CAAGVAGSPSEQFF
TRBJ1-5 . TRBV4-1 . TGCGCCAGCAGCCAAGAATCCAATCAGCCCCAGCATTTT CASSQESNQPQHF
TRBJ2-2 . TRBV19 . TGTGCCAGTAGTCCGTCCTCGGGCACCGGGGAGCTGTTTTTT CASSPSSGTGELFF
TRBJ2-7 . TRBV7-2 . TGTGCCAGCAGCTACCTCTCTCGGGACTACGAGCAGTACTTC CASSYLSRDYEQYF
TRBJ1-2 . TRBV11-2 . TGTGCCAGCAGCTTAGTAAGCCAGGCGGGAAATGGCTACACCTTC CASSLVSQAGNGYTF
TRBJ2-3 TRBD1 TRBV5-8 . TGTGCCAGCAGCGGGGACAGGGGGAGAGATACGCAGTATTTT CASSGDRGRDTQYF
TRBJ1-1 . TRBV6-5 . TGTGCCAGCAGCCCCTCTGCGAGAGGTGAAGCTTTCTTT CASSPSARGEAFF
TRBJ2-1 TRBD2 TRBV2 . TGTGCCAGCAGTGAACCCTCAAAACTAGCGGGACGTGTCTTC CASSEPSKLAGRVF
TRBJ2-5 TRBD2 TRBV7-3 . TGTGCCAGCAGCTTATGGGGGGGTACTGAAGAGACCCAGTACTTC CASSLWGGTEETQYF
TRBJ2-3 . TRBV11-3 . TGTGCCAGCAGCTTAGATTCCAGGGTCGATACGCAGTATTTT CASSLDSRVDTQYF
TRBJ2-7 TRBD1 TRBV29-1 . TGCAGCGTTGATTTTAGGGACAGGGGAAGCGACGAGCAGTACTTC CSVDFRDRGSDEQYF